Listed here are 5 T cell receptor beta chains from one sample, sequenced in a study of cytomegalovirus exposure and HLA in healthy donors. PCR used 60 Vbeta primers and 13 Jbeta primers. TCRdb's copy holds only in-frame clones and misses some; the assay was immunoSEQ multiplex PCR. The table lists 85,000 to 100,000 clones, about four fifths of them singletons, with roughly 8.3% in the top ten. Source material: PBMCs. These receptor sequences come from a human donor in good health.

This chain uses TRBV27 with TRBJ2-1, with 8 positions matching TRBD2. The CDR3 is made up of 17 amino acids. J gave up 1 base and V 5 bases, and 10 bases lay outside the gene matches. Germline loops: CDR1 MNHEY, CDR2 SMNVEV (reference sequence). Here the CDR3 reads CASSLTRSGGSYNEQFF. CDR3 DNA sequence: TGTGCCAGCAGTCTAACCCGCAGCGGGGGTTCCTACAATGAGCAGTTCTTC.

This chain links TRBV7-7 with TRBJ1-1, with a possible D match to TRBD1 (5 bases). Germline CDR1 and CDR2: SSHAT and FNYEAQ (reference sequence). V was trimmed by 5 bases and J by 1 base, leaving 11 bases between them. The length of the CDR3 is 14 residues. The CDR3 coding sequence is TGTGCCAGCAGCCCATTGACAGCGAACACTGAAGCTTTCTTT. This codes for CASSPLTANTEAFF.

V gene TRBV6-6 combines with J gene TRBJ2-1; D is uncertain. There are 13 residues in the CDR3. Trimming removed 6 bases at V and 9 bases at J, with 15 bases between. Germline V gives CDR1 MNHNY, CDR2 SVGAGI (reference sequence). CDR3 protein: CASSPTSVREQFF. The CDR3 nucleotides read TGTGCCAGCAGCCCTACCTCTGTCCGTGAGCAGTTCTTC.

This chain connects TRBV7-8 to TRBJ2-1, with 10 bases lining up with TRBD2. CDR3 length equals 17 residues. V lost 2 bases to trimming and J lost 8 bases; unmatched junction nucleotides: 12. Per the germline V gene, CDR1 is SGHVS and CDR2 is FQNEAQ. CDR3 DNA: TGTGCCAGCAGCTTATCCACTTTTGGACTAGCGGTCGATGAGCAGTTCTTC. It codes for CASSLSTFGLAVDEQFF.

Only a few counts were recorded for this clone. The rearrangement links TRBV6-1 to TRBJ1-2; 9 nucleotides align to TRBD1. The CDR3 has 14 residues. The V gene end was trimmed by 7 bases and the J gene end by 4 bases; junction bases not matched to a gene: 7. Germline V gene data show CDR1 as MNHNS and CDR2 as SASEGT. This CDR3 reads CASTTGDRVYGYTF. The DNA for the CDR3 is TGTGCCAGCACCACAGGGGACAGGGTCTATGGCTACACCTTC.